This T cell receptor beta chain appears in the sequencing data of a study of T cell responses to AZD1222 COVID-19 vaccine. Comment on this clone: Its antigen is unidentified.

Overall study results and limits: Along spike, vaccine-associated CD4 TCRs were found throughout, with dominance at 160-218 and 743-854. Females made up more of the donors, who were largely white British, and clonal diversity may have come out too low. All repertoire sampling was performed exclusively after the peak T cell response.

The germline V gene encodes CDR1 MNHEY and CDR2 SVGAGI. Trimming took 2 bases from V and 8 from J, leaving 12 bases between them. The CDR3 covers 14 residues. Profiled with immunoSEQ multiplex PCR; TCRdb holds only in-frame clones, not every one. The sample carries under 200,000 clones, around 88% recorded once. The receptor was isolated from an adult who received the AZD1222 COVID-19 vaccine. The chain carries TRBV6-5 and TRBJ1-4; a possible D gene is TRBD1 (5 bases). Material: peripheral blood, obtained 28 days after the second AZD1222 dose. This chain's CDR3 is CASSYRRGGEKLFF. As DNA, the CDR3 is TGTGCCAGCAGTTACCGTCGGGGGGGGGAAAAACTGTTTTTT.